The 16 T cell receptor beta chains given below trace back to one sample, sequenced in a study of control samples from healthy donors and cancer patients. Profiled with immunoSEQ multiplex PCR; TCRdb holds only in-frame clones, not every one. The sample yields 130,000 or so clones, 70% to 90% seen once. Sequences were obtained from blood. The receptors stem from a man aged 55 to 70 in good health.

This CDR3 reads CASSQDATVYGYTF. CDR3 in DNA: TGTGCCAGCAGCCAAGATGCGACGGTCTATGGCTACACCTTC. V gene TRBV4-2 combines with J gene TRBJ1-2; D not resolved. CDR3 length: 14 amino acids. Germline V gene data show CDR1 as LGHNA and CDR2 as YNFKEQ. Trimming removed 0 bases at V and 4 bases at J, with 9 bases between.

This clone was found once. This chain links TRBV2 with TRBJ1-5, with D uncertain. Germline lookup yields CDR1 SNHLY and CDR2 FYNNEI. CDR3 length: 12 residues. Trimming shortened V by 3 bases and J by 8 bases, and 8 bases separated the two germline ends. DNA for the CDR3: TGTGCCAGCAGTGAGGGCGCGGAGCCCCAGCATTTT. Translated: CASSEGAEPQHF.

The gene calls are TRBV7-9 and TRBJ2-2, with 9 bases that match TRBD1. After removal of 5 bases from V and 5 bases from J, the junction contained 6 bases not matched to a gene. Germline V lookup: CDR1 SEHNR, CDR2 FQNEAQ (reference sequence). This CDR3 is 15 amino acids long. The chain's CDR3 is CASSLPGTGTGELFF. The CDR3 nucleotides read TGTGCCAGCAGCCTCCCCGGGACAGGGACCGGGGAGCTGTTTTTT.

The chain is built from TRBV18 and TRBJ1-6; 7 nucleotides match TRBD1. Germline V gives CDR1 KGHSH, CDR2 LQKENI. The CDR3 consists of 16 residues. After removal of 2 bases from V and 5 bases from J, the junction contained 6 bases not matched to a gene. For the CDR3, the DNA is TGTGCCAGCTCACCAACCAGGGGGGGAGATAATTCACCCCTCCACTTT. Protein product: CASSPTRGGDNSPLHF.

J is TRBJ1-2 and V is TRBV2; possible D gene TRBD1, 6 bases. Trimming took 8 bases from V and 0 from J, leaving 13 bases between them. Germline CDR1 SNHLY, CDR2 FYNNEI. There are 14 residues in the CDR3. CDR3 loop: CASHTGSPNYGYTF. The DNA of the CDR3 is TGTGCCAGCCATACAGGGAGTCCTAACTATGGCTACACCTTC.

The J gene is TRBJ2-3, the V gene TRBV24-1; 7 bases map to TRBD2. J gave up 0 bases and V 7 bases, and 6 bases lay outside the gene matches. Germline CDR1 KGHDR, CDR2 SFDVKD. The length of the CDR3 is 15 residues. The CDR3 is CATRMGGTSTDTQYF. CDR3 DNA sequence: TGTGCCACCAGGATGGGGGGGACCAGCACAGATACGCAGTATTTT.

The rearrangement links TRBV18 to TRBJ1-3; a possible D gene is TRBD1 (6 bases). CDR1 and CDR2 (germline): KGHSH, LQKENI. The CDR3 loop spans 17 amino acids. V lost 2 bases to trimming and J lost 2 bases, with 16 bases between them. The CDR3 region is CASSPVSAGVPGNTIYF. The CDR3 nucleotides are TGTGCCAGCTCACCAGTATCCGCAGGGGTGCCTGGAAACACCATATATTTT.

The chain uses TRBV7-2 and TRBJ2-5, with 12 bases fitting TRBD2. V dropped 5 bases and J dropped 5; count of bases not matched to a gene: 15. The length of the CDR3 is 18 residues. Germline CDR1 is SGHTA and CDR2 is FQGNSA. CDR3 region: CASSRGILAGGLGETQYF. In DNA form, the CDR3 reads TGTGCCAGCAGCCGCGGAATACTAGCGGGGGGTCTTGGGGAGACCCAGTACTTC.

The gene calls are TRBV5-1 and TRBJ2-1; possible D gene TRBD2, 6 bases. Germline lookup yields CDR1 SGHRS and CDR2 YFSETQ. The CDR3 has 16 residues. Trimming pared 5 bases from V and 2 bases from J, leaving 17 bases between. CDR3 amino acids: CASRNRAGTTYNEQFF. For the CDR3, the DNA is TGCGCCAGCAGAAATAGGGCGGGGACCACCTACAATGAGCAGTTCTTC.

The chain employs TRBV5-5 and TRBJ2-3; no definite D call. Trimming removed 5 bases from V and 0 bases from J, with 7 bases in between. Germline values: CDR1 SGHKS, CDR2 YYEKEE (reference sequence). There are 13 residues in the CDR3. CDR3 sequence reads: CASSPYSTDTQYF. The DNA of the CDR3 is TGTGCCAGCAGTCCATACAGCACAGATACGCAGTATTTT.

This chain uses TRBV2 with TRBJ1-1; D not certain. CDR1 and CDR2 (germline): SNHLY, FYNNEI. Between the trimmed V and J ends, which lost 8 bases and 5 bases, there was a span of 15 bases. The CDR3 contains 13 residues. CDR3 nucleotide sequence: TGTGCCAGCCGTTTTCAAGAAGGGACTGAAGCTTTCTTT. Its translation: CASRFQEGTEAFF.

The V gene is TRBV6-5, the J gene TRBJ1-2; a possible D gene is TRBD1 (6 bases). CDR3 size: 15 residues. Germline CDR1 reads MNHEY; CDR2 reads SVGAGI. V dropped 2 bases and J dropped 5 bases, with 15 bases sitting between them. CDR3 sequence: CASSYVAGAGYGYTF. The CDR3 DNA follows: TGTGCCAGCAGTTACGTGGCAGGGGCTGGATATGGCTACACCTTC.

The gene calls are TRBV7-3 and TRBJ1-1; 7 positions match TRBD1. This CDR3 has 13 amino acids. V shed 8 bases, J shed 10 bases, and the junction held 13 bases outside the gene matches. CDR1 and CDR2 (germline): SGHTA, FQGTGA. This CDR3 reads CASRLDKGARAFF. The CDR3 region has the DNA TGTGCCAGCCGACTTGATAAGGGGGCGCGAGCTTTCTTT.

This clone was observed a single time. This sequence joins TRBV4-1 and TRBJ1-4; no reliable D call. CDR1 and CDR2 from the germline V gene are MGHRA and YSYEKL. V shed 1 base and J shed 8 bases, with 17 bases lying between them. CDR3 length equals 16 residues. This CDR3 is CASSQGWGLEKEKLFF. The DNA for the CDR3 is TGCGCCAGCAGCCAAGGTTGGGGTCTAGAGAAGGAAAAACTGTTTTTT.

The gene calls are TRBV5-1 and TRBJ1-4; no clear D. This CDR3 has 14 amino acids. The V and J ends lost 2 bases and 8 bases respectively, with 13 bases between them. Germline loops: CDR1 SGHRS, CDR2 YFSETQ. The CDR3 here is CASSFNTGNEKLFF. The CDR3, as DNA: TGCGCCAGCAGCTTTAATACGGGAAACGAAAAACTGTTTTTT.

The rearrangement uses TRBV6-5 and TRBJ2-7; TRBD1 is a possible D gene (5 bases). Germline V lookup: CDR1 MNHEY, CDR2 SVGAGI. Between the trimmed V and J ends, which lost 6 bases and 1 base, there was a span of 16 bases. This CDR3 region has 15 residues. The CDR3 loop is CASRTDKYLSYEQYF. The CDR3 bases are TGTGCCAGCAGGACGGACAAATATCTATCCTACGAGCAGTACTTC.